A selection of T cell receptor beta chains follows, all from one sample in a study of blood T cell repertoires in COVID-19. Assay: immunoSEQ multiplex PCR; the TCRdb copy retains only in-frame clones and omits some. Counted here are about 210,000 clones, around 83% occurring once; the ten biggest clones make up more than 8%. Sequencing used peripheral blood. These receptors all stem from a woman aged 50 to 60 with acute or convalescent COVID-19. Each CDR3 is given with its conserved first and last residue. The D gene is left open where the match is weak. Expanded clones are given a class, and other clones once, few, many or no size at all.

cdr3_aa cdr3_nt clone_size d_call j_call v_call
CASNREGNTEAFF TGTGCCAGCAATAGGGAGGGGAACACTGAAGCTTTCTTT - - TRBJ1-1 TRBV2
CASSENRGSTDTQYF TGTGCCAGCAGCGAAAACAGGGGTAGCACAGATACGCAGTATTTT once TRBD1 TRBJ2-3 TRBV7-8
CATSDLAGGKYEQYF TGTGCCACCAGTGATTTAGCCGGGGGGAAGTACGAGCAGTACTTC - TRBD2 TRBJ2-7 TRBV24-1
CASRPSGNPYEQYF TGTGCCAGCAGGCCTAGCGGGAATCCCTACGAGCAGTACTTC - TRBD2 TRBJ2-7 TRBV27
CASSSPDIQYF TGTGCCAGCAGTTCCCCCGACATACAGTACTTC - - TRBJ2-5 TRBV28
CASSVYSGQETQYF TGTGCCAGCAGTGTGTATAGCGGCCAAGAGACCCAGTACTTC - - TRBJ2-5 TRBV2
CASSWTGNTEAFF TGTGCCAGCAGTTGGACAGGGAACACTGAAGCTTTCTTT - TRBD1 TRBJ1-1 TRBV12-3/TRBV12-4
CASSEFGTGSLETQYF TGTGCCAGCAGTGAATTCGGGACAGGGTCCCTCGAGACCCAGTACTTC - TRBD1 TRBJ2-5 TRBV25-1
CAISEPSGSRYEQFF TGTGCCATCAGTGAACCCAGCGGGAGTAGGTATGAGCAGTTCTTC once TRBD2 TRBJ2-1 TRBV10-3
CASSPSSTGRNEKLFF TGTGCCAGCAGTCCCTCCTCGACAGGGAGAAATGAAAAACTGTTTTTT - TRBD1 TRBJ1-4 TRBV28
CASSLGRSNTEAFF TGTGCCAGCAGCTTAGGCAGATCGAACACTGAAGCTTTCTTT few - TRBJ1-1 TRBV7-2
CATSDSSGRSYNEQFF TGTGCCACCAGTGATTCTAGCGGGAGGTCCTACAATGAGCAGTTCTTC once TRBD2 TRBJ2-1 TRBV24-1
CASSSTSEGDEQFF TGTGCCAGCAGTTCCACCTCCGAAGGGGATGAGCAGTTCTTC - - TRBJ2-1 TRBV27
CASSDEGAYDEQYF TGTGCCAGCAGTGACGAGGGGGCCTATGACGAGCAGTACTTC - TRBD1 TRBJ2-7 TRBV2
CASSLAGGGEYF TGTGCCAGCAGCTTGGCCGGGGGAGGGGAGTACTTC - TRBD2 TRBJ2-7 TRBV5-4
CASSQERPRPGVGSAPETQYF TGTGCCAGCAGCCAAGAGAGGCCGAGGCCGGGGGTTGGTTCGGCCCCAGAGACCCAGTACTTC - - TRBJ2-5 TRBV4-2
CASSLRLAGGPNTGELFF TGTGCCAGCAGCTTACGACTAGCGGGAGGGCCGAACACCGGGGAGCTGTTTTTT - TRBD2 TRBJ2-2 TRBV7-8
CASSRTSRTDTQYF TGTGCCAGCAGCCGGACTAGCAGGACAGATACGCAGTATTTT - TRBD2 TRBJ2-3 TRBV6-5
CASSPKSPLASYNEQFF TGTGCCAGCAGCCCAAAGAGCCCCCTAGCCTCCTACAATGAGCAGTTCTTC - - TRBJ2-1 TRBV4-2
CASYEIAGGHNEQFF TGTGCCAGCTACGAAATAGCGGGAGGCCACAATGAGCAGTTCTTC - TRBD2 TRBJ2-1 TRBV6-5
CASSVDQLTDTQYF TGTGCCAGCAGCGTAGACCAACTCACAGATACGCAGTATTTT - - TRBJ2-3 TRBV9
CASSPPRQGAETEAFF TGTGCCAGCTCACCACCGAGACAGGGGGCAGAAACTGAAGCTTTCTTT - TRBD1 TRBJ1-1 TRBV18
CASSPGQEGYGETQYF TGTGCCAGCAGCCCCGGACAGGAGGGATATGGGGAGACCCAGTACTTC - - TRBJ2-5 TRBV11-3
CVSSLTLAGGDGNEQFF TGTGTCAGCAGCCTGACACTAGCGGGAGGGGATGGGAATGAGCAGTTCTTC - TRBD2 TRBJ2-1 TRBV3-1/TRBV3-2
CASSLSGLAVYNEQFF TGCGCCAGCAGCTTGAGTGGACTAGCGGTGTACAATGAGCAGTTCTTC - TRBD2 TRBJ2-1 TRBV5-1
CASSEAVQGASQGYTF TGTGCCAGCAGTGAAGCGGTACAGGGAGCATCACAGGGCTACACCTTC - - TRBJ1-2 TRBV6-1
CASMGSGVQETQYF TGTGCCAGCATGGGTAGCGGGGTCCAAGAGACCCAGTACTTC - TRBD2 TRBJ2-5 TRBV2
CASSSRSGAHAPDTQYF TGTGCCAGCAGCTCGCGTAGCGGGGCCCACGCACCAGATACGCAGTATTTT few TRBD2 TRBJ2-3 TRBV5-6
CASSLFASIAGGQETQYF TGTGCCAGCAGCTTGTTCGCCTCCATAGCGGGCGGACAAGAGACCCAGTACTTC - TRBD2 TRBJ2-5 TRBV7-8
CASSFAGSLEQYF TGTGCCAGCAGCTTTGCGGGATCGCTGGAGCAGTACTTC once - TRBJ2-7 TRBV5-4
CASSLEIGEYGELFF TGTGCCAGCAGCTTAGAGATCGGGGAGTACGGGGAGCTGTTTTTT - - TRBJ2-2 TRBV7-6
CASSLTSGSPLHF TGTGCCAGCAGCCTTACGTCGGGTTCACCCCTCCACTTT - - TRBJ1-6 TRBV14
CASSDRQGDTGELFF TGTGCCAGCAGTGACAGACAGGGGGACACCGGGGAGCTGTTTTTT - TRBD1 TRBJ2-2 TRBV6-1
CASSRTGVSYEQYF TGTGCCAGCAGCAGGACAGGGGTGTCCTACGAGCAGTACTTC - TRBD1 TRBJ2-7 TRBV27
CASSILVGGEKTQYF TGTGCCAGTAGTATATTGGTAGGGGGCGAAAAGACCCAGTACTTC - TRBD1 TRBJ2-5 TRBV19
CASGLSGTSNEQFF TGTGCCAGCGGCCTTAGCGGGACCTCCAATGAGCAGTTCTTC - TRBD2 TRBJ2-1 TRBV11-2
CASSQVASGTPDTQYF TGCGCCAGCAGCCAAGTAGCTAGCGGGACCCCAGATACGCAGTATTTT - TRBD2 TRBJ2-3 TRBV4-1
CASSFNRYSYNEQFF TGTGCCAGCAGCTTTAACAGGTACTCCTACAATGAGCAGTTCTTC - - TRBJ2-1 TRBV5-4
CASTQGVGYNEQFF TGTGCCAGCACCCAGGGGGTTGGGTACAATGAGCAGTTCTTC once TRBD1 TRBJ2-1 TRBV28
CAWSDRADQPQHF TGTGCCTGGAGTGACAGGGCTGACCAGCCCCAGCATTTT - - TRBJ1-5 TRBV30
CAISEGATGELFF TGTGCCATCAGTGAAGGGGCTACCGGGGAGCTGTTTTTT few - TRBJ2-2 TRBV10-3
CASSPRTGRETQYF TGTGCCAGCAGTCCCAGGACAGGGAGGGAGACCCAGTACTTC - TRBD1 TRBJ2-5 TRBV27
CASSLGLAGPYEQYF TGTGCCAGCAGCCTCGGACTAGCGGGGCCCTACGAGCAGTACTTC - TRBD2 TRBJ2-7 TRBV7-8
CASSPGQGLPQHF TGTGCCAGCAGCCCGGGACAGGGGCTGCCCCAGCATTTT - TRBD1 TRBJ1-5 TRBV3-1/TRBV3-2
CSVGQGFGEQYF TGCAGCGTGGGACAGGGTTTTGGAGAGCAGTACTTC - TRBD1 TRBJ2-7 TRBV29-1
CASSYRRGHSTEAFF TGTGCCAGCAGTTATCGCAGGGGGCATAGCACTGAAGCTTTCTTT - TRBD1 TRBJ1-1 TRBV6-5
CASSLSLTSVQETQYF TGTGCCAGCAGCTTATCCCTCACTAGCGTCCAAGAGACCCAGTACTTC - TRBD2 TRBJ2-5 TRBV7-6
CALSGTGSYEQYF TGTGCCCTATCCGGGACAGGGTCCTACGAGCAGTACTTC - TRBD1 TRBJ2-7 TRBV19
CASRGQGAGNYGYTF TGTGCCAGTAGAGGACAGGGGGCGGGTAACTATGGCTACACCTTC - TRBD1 TRBJ1-2 TRBV19
CASSYANPGLTSDEQFF TGTGCCAGCAGCTATGCGAATCCGGGACTAACAAGCGATGAGCAGTTCTTC once TRBD2 TRBJ2-1 TRBV3-1/TRBV3-2
CASDYRGSYEQYF TGCGCCAGCGACTACCGGGGCTCCTACGAGCAGTACTTC - - TRBJ2-7 TRBV10-1
CASSFGVGNQPQHF TGTGCCAGCAGTTTCGGGGTCGGCAATCAGCCCCAGCATTTT - - TRBJ1-5 TRBV28
CASSYGDRDYEQYF TGTGCCAGCAGTTACGGGGACAGAGACTACGAGCAGTACTTC - TRBD1 TRBJ2-7 TRBV6-6